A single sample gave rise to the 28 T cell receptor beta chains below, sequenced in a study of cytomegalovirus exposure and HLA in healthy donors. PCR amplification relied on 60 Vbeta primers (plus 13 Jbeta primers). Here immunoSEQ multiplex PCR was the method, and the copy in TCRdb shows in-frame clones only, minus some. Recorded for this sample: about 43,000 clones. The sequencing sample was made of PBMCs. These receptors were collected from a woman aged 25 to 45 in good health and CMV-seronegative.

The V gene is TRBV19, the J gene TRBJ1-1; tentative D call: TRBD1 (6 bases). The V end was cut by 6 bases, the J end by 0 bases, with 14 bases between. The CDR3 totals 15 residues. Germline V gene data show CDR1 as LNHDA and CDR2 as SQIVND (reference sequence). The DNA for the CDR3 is TGTGCCAGTAGGCCCTCGACAGGACTGAACACTGAAGCTTTCTTT. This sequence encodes CASRPSTGLNTEAFF.

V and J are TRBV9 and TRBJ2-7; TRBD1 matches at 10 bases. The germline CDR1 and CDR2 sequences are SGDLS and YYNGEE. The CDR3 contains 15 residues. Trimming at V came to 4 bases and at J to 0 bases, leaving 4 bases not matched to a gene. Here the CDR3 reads CASSLDRGTSYEQYF. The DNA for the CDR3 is TGTGCCAGCAGCTTGGACAGGGGGACCTCCTACGAGCAGTACTTC.

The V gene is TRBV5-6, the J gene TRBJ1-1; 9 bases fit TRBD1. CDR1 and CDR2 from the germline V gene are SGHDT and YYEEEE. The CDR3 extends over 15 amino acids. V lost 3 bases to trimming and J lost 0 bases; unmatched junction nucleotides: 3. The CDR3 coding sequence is TGTGCCAGCAGCTATGGACAGGGGATGAACACTGAAGCTTTCTTT. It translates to CASSYGQGMNTEAFF.

The CDR3 nucleotides are TGTGCCAGAAGCCACGGGACAGGGCCCGACAAGCCCTATGGCTACACCTTC. The encoded protein is CARSHGTGPDKPYGYTF. The chain combines TRBV7-5 with TRBJ1-2; the table's D call, TRBD1, has no DNA check behind it. TRBV7-5 represents a pseudogene. This CDR3 comprises 17 residues.

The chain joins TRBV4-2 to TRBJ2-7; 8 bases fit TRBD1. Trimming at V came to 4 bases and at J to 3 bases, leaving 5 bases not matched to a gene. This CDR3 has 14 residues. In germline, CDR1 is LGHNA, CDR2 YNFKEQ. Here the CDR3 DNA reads TGTGCCAGCAGCCCGTCAACAGGGGGCTACGAGCAGTACTTC. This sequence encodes CASSPSTGGYEQYF.

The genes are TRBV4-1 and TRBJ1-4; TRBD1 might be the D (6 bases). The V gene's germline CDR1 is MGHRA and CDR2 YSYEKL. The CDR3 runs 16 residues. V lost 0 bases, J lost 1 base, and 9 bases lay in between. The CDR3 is CASSQDRGGTNEKLFF. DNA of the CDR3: TGCGCCAGCAGCCAAGATAGGGGGGGAACTAATGAAAAACTGTTTTTT.

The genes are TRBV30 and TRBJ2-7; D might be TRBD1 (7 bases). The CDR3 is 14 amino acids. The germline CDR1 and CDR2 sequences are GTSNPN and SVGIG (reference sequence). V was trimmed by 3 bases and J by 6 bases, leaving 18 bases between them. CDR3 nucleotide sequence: TGTGCCTGGAGCGCCACGACAGGGACTGGCGAGCAGTACTTC. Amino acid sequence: CAWSATTGTGEQYF.

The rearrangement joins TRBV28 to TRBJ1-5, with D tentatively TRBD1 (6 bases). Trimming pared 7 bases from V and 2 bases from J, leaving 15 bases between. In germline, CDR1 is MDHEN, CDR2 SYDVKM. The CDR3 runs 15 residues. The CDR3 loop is CASTPEEGGNQPQHF. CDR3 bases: TGTGCCAGCACCCCAGAAGAGGGGGGCAATCAGCCCCAGCATTTT.

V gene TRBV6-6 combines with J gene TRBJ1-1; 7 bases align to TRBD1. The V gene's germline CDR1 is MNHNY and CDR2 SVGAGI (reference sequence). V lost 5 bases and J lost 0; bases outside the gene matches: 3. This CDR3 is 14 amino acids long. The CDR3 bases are TGTGCCAGCAGTAGGACAGGCATGAACACTGAAGCTTTCTTT. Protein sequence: CASSRTGMNTEAFF.

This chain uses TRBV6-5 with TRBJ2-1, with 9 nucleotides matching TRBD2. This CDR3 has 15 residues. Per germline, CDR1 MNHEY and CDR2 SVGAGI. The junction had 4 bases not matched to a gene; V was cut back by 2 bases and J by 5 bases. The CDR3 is CASSYGQREDNEQFF. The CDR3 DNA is TGTGCCAGCAGTTACGGGCAGCGGGAGGACAATGAGCAGTTCTTC.

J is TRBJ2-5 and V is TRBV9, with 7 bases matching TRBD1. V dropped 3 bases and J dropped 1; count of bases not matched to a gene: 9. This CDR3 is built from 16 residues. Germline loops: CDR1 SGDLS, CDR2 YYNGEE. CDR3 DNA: TGTGCCAGCAGCGGGGGCCGACAGGGTCCCCAAGAGACCCAGTACTTC. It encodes CASSGGRQGPQETQYF.

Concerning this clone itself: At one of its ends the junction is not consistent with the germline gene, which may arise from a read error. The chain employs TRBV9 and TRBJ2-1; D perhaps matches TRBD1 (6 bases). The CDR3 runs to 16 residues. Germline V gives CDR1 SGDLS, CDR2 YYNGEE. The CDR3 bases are TGTGCCAGCAGCTTCAGGGGCGCTAGCTCCGACAATGAGCAGTTCTTC. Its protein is CASSFRGASSDNEQFF.

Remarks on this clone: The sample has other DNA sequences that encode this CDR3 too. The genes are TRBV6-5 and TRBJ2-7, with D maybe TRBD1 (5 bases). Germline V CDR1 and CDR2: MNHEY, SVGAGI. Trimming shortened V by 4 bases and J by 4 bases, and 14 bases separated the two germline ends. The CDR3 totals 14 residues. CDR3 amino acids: CASSWGKEGYEQYF. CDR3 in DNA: TGTGCCAGCAGTTGGGGCAAGGAAGGGTACGAGCAGTACTTC.

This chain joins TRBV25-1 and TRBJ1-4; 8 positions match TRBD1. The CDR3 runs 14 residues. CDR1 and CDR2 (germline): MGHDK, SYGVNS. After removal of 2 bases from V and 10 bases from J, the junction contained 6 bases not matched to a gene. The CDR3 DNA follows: TGTGCCAGCAGTGAAGTAGGACAGGGAGTAAAACTGTTTTTT. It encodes CASSEVGQGVKLFF.

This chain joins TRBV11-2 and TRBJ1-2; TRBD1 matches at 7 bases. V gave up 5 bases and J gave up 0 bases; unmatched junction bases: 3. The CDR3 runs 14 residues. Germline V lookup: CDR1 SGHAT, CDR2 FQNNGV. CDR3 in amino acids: CASSPGTANYGYTF. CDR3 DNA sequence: TGTGCCAGCAGCCCCGGGACAGCTAACTATGGCTACACCTTC.

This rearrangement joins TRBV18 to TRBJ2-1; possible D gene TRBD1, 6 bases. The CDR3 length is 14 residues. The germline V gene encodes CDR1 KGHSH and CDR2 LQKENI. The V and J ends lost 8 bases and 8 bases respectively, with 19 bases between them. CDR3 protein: CASLLQGLSHEQFF. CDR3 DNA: TGTGCCAGCCTCCTCCAGGGGCTCTCGCATGAGCAGTTCTTC. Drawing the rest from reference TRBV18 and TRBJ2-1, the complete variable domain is NAGVMQNPRHLVRRRGQEARLRCSPMKGHSHVYWYRQLPEEGLKFMVYLQKENIIDESGMPKERFSAEFPKEGPSILRIQQVVRGDSAAYFCASLLQGLSHEQFFGPGTRLTVL.

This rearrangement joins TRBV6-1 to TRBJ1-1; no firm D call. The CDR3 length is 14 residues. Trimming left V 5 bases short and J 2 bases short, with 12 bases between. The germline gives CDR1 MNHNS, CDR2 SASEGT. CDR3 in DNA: TGTGCCAGCAGTTCCCTGGAGGTAAACACTGAAGCTTTCTTT. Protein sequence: CASSSLEVNTEAFF.

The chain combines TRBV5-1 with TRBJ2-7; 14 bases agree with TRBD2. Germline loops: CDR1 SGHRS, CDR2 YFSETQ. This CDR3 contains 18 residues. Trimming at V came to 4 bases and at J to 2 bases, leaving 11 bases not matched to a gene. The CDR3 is CASSLGLAGAPSAYEQYF. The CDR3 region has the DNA TGCGCCAGCAGCCTGGGACTAGCGGGAGCCCCTAGCGCCTACGAGCAGTACTTC.

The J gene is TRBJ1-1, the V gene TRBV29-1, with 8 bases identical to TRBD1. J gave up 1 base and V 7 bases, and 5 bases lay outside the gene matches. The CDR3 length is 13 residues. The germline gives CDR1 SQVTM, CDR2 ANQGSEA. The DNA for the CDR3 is TGCAGCGCCCGGGACAGGAGGAACACTGAAGCTTTCTTT. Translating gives CSARDRRNTEAFF. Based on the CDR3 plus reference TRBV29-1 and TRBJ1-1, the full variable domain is SAVISQKPSRDICQRGTSLTIQCQVDSQVTMMFWYRQQPGQSLTLIATANQGSEATYESGFVIDKFPISRPNLTFSTLTVSNMSPEDSSIYLCSARDRRNTEAFFGQGTRLTVV.

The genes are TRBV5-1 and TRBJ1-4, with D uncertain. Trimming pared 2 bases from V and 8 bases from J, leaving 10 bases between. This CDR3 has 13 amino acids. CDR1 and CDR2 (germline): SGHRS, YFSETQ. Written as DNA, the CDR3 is TGCGCCAGCAGCTTCCATGAGAGCGAAAAACTGTTTTTT. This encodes CASSFHESEKLFF.

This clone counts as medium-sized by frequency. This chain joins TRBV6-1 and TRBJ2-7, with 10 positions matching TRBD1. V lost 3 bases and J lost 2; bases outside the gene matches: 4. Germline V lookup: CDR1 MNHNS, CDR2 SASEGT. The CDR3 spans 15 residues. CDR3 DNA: TGTGCCAGCAGTGAGGAGACAGGGGGCGCCTACGAGCAGTACTTC. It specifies CASSEETGGAYEQYF.

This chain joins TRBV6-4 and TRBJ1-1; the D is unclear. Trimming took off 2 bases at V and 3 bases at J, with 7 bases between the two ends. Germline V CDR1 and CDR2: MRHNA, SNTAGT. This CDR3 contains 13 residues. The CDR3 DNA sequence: TGTGCCAGCAGTGACGAGTTATACACTGAAGCTTTCTTT. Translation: CASSDELYTEAFF.

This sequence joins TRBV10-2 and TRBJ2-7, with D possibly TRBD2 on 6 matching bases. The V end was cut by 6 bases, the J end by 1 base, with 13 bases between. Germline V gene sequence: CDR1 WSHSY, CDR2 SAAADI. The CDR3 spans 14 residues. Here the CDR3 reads CASREGVGSYEQYF. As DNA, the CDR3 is TGCGCCAGCAGGGAGGGTGTCGGGTCCTACGAGCAGTACTTC.

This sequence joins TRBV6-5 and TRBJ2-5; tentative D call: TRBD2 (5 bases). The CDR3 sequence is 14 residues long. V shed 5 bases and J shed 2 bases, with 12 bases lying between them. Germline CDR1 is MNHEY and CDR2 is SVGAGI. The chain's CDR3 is CASSTEGGQETQYF. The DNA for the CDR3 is TGTGCCAGCAGTACAGAGGGTGGGCAAGAGACCCAGTACTTC.

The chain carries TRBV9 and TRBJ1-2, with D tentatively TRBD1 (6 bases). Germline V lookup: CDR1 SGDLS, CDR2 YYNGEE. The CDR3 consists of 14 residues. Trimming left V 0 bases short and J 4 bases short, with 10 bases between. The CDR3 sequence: CASSVDLDSYGYTF. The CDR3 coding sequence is TGTGCCAGCAGCGTAGACCTGGACAGCTATGGCTACACCTTC.

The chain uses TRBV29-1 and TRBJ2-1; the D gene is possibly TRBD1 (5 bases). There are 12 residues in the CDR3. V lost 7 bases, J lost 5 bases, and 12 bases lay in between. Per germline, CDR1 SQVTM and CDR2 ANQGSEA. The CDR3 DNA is TGCAGCGCAACGGACAACCACAATGAGCAGTTCTTC. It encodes CSATDNHNEQFF.

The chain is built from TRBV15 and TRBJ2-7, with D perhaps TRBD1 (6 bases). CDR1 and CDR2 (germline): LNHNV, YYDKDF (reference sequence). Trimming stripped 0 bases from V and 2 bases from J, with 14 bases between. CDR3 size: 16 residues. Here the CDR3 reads CATSRDRPGTTYEQYF. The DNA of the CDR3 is TGTGCCACCAGCAGAGATCGTCCGGGGACAACCTACGAGCAGTACTTC.

As DNA, the CDR3 is TGCGCCAGTCAAAGCTTGGAGACCCAGTACTTC. It codes for CASQSLETQYF. The chain links TRBV10-2 to TRBJ2-5; D is unresolved. The CDR3 loop spans 11 amino acids. Between the trimmed V and J ends, which lost 9 bases and 5 bases, there was a span of 10 bases. Per the germline V gene, CDR1 is WSHSY and CDR2 is SAAADI.